Each of the 23 T cell receptor beta chains below was sequenced from the same sample in a study of human thymus T cells. Generated by immunoSEQ multiplex PCR, the TCRdb table keeps only in-frame clones and is missing some. Altogether about 43,000 clones are present, 95% being singletons, with the ten largest covering 0.15% to 0.2%. Sequenced sample: blood. The receptor source for this set is a girl less than two years old with a congenital heart defect but otherwise immunologically healthy.

This chain links TRBV9 with TRBJ2-3, with a possible D match to TRBD2 (5 bases). Per the germline V gene, CDR1 is SGDLS and CDR2 is YYNGEE. This CDR3 is 14 amino acids long. Trimming removed 9 bases at V and 4 bases at J, with 18 bases between. The CDR3 is CATNRGPYPDTQYF. The CDR3 nucleotides are TGTGCCACTAACCGAGGGCCATACCCAGATACGCAGTATTTT.

The V call is TRBV5-1, the J call TRBJ2-5; TRBD1 agrees at 8 bases. J was trimmed by 7 bases and V by 5 bases; bases with no gene match: 7. The CDR3 loop spans 13 amino acids. Germline CDR1 is SGHRS and CDR2 is YFSETQ. CDR3 region: CASSFEDRATQYF. The CDR3 nucleotides read TGCGCCAGCAGTTTCGAGGACAGGGCGACCCAGTACTTC.

This chain joins TRBV30 and TRBJ2-7; possibly TRBD1 for D (6 bases). V lost 1 base and J 7 bases, leaving 14 bases between the germline ends. The length of the CDR3 is 13 residues. From germline, CDR1 is GTSNPN and CDR2 SVGIG (reference sequence). DNA of the CDR3: TGTGCCTGGAGTGGGGGGCTGCGCGGGGAGCAGTACTTC. Encoded protein: CAWSGGLRGEQYF.

The gene calls are TRBV2 and TRBJ2-1; the D gene is possibly TRBD2 (5 bases). CDR3 length equals 14 residues. Germline V gives CDR1 SNHLY, CDR2 FYNNEI. Trimming removed 8 bases at V and 5 bases at J, with 16 bases between. The CDR3 sequence is CASRAATSNNEQFF. The DNA of the CDR3 is TGTGCCAGCCGTGCCGCCACTAGTAACAATGAGCAGTTCTTC.

Only a few counts were recorded for this clone. V is TRBV27 and J is TRBJ2-3; D not resolved. V was pared by 2 bases and J by 10 bases, with 10 bases between. The germline V gene encodes CDR1 MNHEY and CDR2 SMNVEV (reference sequence). The CDR3 is 12 residues long. The CDR3 DNA reads TGTGCCAGCAGTTTACCCCCCCTTGCGCAGTATTTT. Its translation is CASSLPPLAQYF.

CDR3 nucleotide sequence: TGTGCCAGCAGTTTAGAACGTCTTGGGGCGGGATATCAGCCCCAGCATTTT. Its protein product is CASSLERLGAGYQPQHF. The gene calls are TRBV28 and TRBJ1-5, with D maybe TRBD1 (5 bases). Germline CDR1 MDHEN, CDR2 SYDVKM. This CDR3 contains 17 residues. The ends were cut back, 2 bases at V and 5 bases at J, with 19 bases in the middle.

The chain joins TRBV19 to TRBJ2-7, with 7 bases aligning to TRBD1. Germline V gene lookup returns CDR1 LNHDA and CDR2 SQIVND (reference sequence). The CDR3 has 14 amino acids. J lost 0 bases, V lost 6 bases, and 5 bases had no gene match. The CDR3 is CASRPRQGSYEQYF. The CDR3 DNA reads as TGTGCCAGTAGACCCCGACAGGGCTCCTACGAGCAGTACTTC.

This sequence joins TRBV6-5 and TRBJ1-1; no definite D call. This CDR3 is 16 amino acids long. The V gene lost 0 bases and the J gene lost 0 bases, with 11 bases spanning the gap. The germline CDR1 and CDR2 sequences are MNHEY and SVGAGI. CDR3: CASSYSWRGMNTEAFF. The CDR3 nucleotides are TGTGCCAGCAGTTACTCTTGGCGCGGGATGAACACTGAAGCTTTCTTT.

The chain has TRBV5-1 and TRBJ2-2; D possibly corresponds to TRBD2 (6 bases). The CDR3 extends over 14 amino acids. From germline, CDR1 is SGHRS and CDR2 YFSETQ. The V and J ends lost 1 base and 7 bases respectively, with 11 bases between them. The CDR3 DNA reads as TGCGCCAGCAGCTTGCCGACTAGTGGCGGGGAGCTGTTTTTT. It codes for CASSLPTSGGELFF.

The chain uses TRBV7-2 and TRBJ2-2, with TRBD2 identical over 14 bases. With 6 bases clipped from V and 9 bases from J, the junction kept 6 bases outside the gene matches. CDR1 and CDR2 (germline): SGHTA, FQGNSA. The CDR3 is 15 residues long. CDR3 sequence (DNA): TGTGCCAGCAGTCGACTAGCGGGAGGGCCCCGGGAGCTGTTTTTT. Translation gives CASSRLAGGPRELFF.

The rearrangement uses TRBV29-1 and TRBJ2-1; 13 bases are a match to TRBD2. The CDR3 is 16 amino acids. The V gene end was trimmed by 2 bases and the J gene end by 6 bases; junction bases not matched to a gene: 7. Germline lookup yields CDR1 SQVTM and CDR2 ANQGSEA. The CDR3 sequence is CSVEKLAGGRGNEQFF. The DNA of the CDR3 is TGCAGCGTTGAAAAACTAGCGGGAGGGCGGGGCAATGAGCAGTTCTTC.

The chain has TRBV28 and TRBJ2-1; 11 bases are shared with TRBD2. Losses at the gene ends were 3 bases for V and 7 bases for J; bases not matched to a gene: 5. This CDR3 contains 15 residues. The germline CDR1 and CDR2 sequences are MDHEN and SYDVKM. The CDR3 sequence: CASSFLWTSGNEQFF. The DNA of the CDR3 is TGTGCCAGCAGTTTCCTCTGGACTAGCGGGAATGAGCAGTTCTTC.

The gene calls are TRBV15 and TRBJ2-5; weak D call: TRBD2 (5 bases). This CDR3 is built from 15 residues. CDR1 is LNHNV and CDR2 is YYDKDF in the germline V gene (reference sequence). Trimming took off 0 bases at V and 5 bases at J, with 13 bases between the two ends. The CDR3 here is CATSRDPGIRETQYF. CDR3 sequence (DNA): TGTGCCACCAGCAGAGATCCGGGGATCAGGGAGACCCAGTACTTC.

The rearrangement uses TRBV4-1 and TRBJ2-1; 15 nucleotides line up with TRBD2. After removal of 2 bases from V and 4 bases from J, the junction contained 9 bases not matched to a gene. CDR3 size: 19 residues. The germline CDR1 and CDR2 sequences are MGHRA and YSYEKL. In DNA form, the CDR3 reads TGCGCCAGCAGCCAACTTCGGACTAGCGGGAGGGGAACTTACAATGAGCAGTTCTTC. It is translated as CASSQLRTSGRGTYNEQFF.

This clone was observed once. This chain links TRBV15 with TRBJ2-7; D gene unclear. Per the germline V gene, CDR1 is LNHNV and CDR2 is YYDKDF (reference sequence). With 5 bases removed from V and 4 bases from J, the gap between germline ends came to 12 bases. The CDR3 sequence is 13 residues long. CDR3 loop: CATSSDTPYEQYF. Written as DNA, the CDR3 is TGTGCCACCAGCTCAGACACCCCGTACGAGCAGTACTTC. The variable domain in full, with the rest retrieved from reference TRBV15 and TRBJ2-7, is DAMVIQNPRYQVTQFGKPVTLSCSQTLNHNVMYWYQQKSSQAPKLLFHYYDKDFNNEADTPDNFQSRRPNTSFCFLDIRSPGLGDTAMYLCATSSDTPYEQYFGPGTRLTVT.

This clone was detected only once. V usage is TRBV2 and J usage is TRBJ1-2; 8 positions match TRBD1. Trimming at V came to 6 bases and at J to 1 base, leaving 4 bases not matched to a gene. This CDR3 contains 14 residues. CDR1 is SNHLY and CDR2 is FYNNEI in the germline V gene. The CDR3 protein is CASSYDRGNYGYTF. The CDR3 DNA sequence: TGTGCCAGCAGCTATGACAGGGGTAACTATGGCTACACCTTC.

This clone is a singleton in its sample. The chain uses TRBV7-2 and TRBJ2-7; D is uncertain. The CDR3 spans 15 residues. Deletions cut 1 base from V and 1 base from J, with 11 bases between. Germline lookup yields CDR1 SGHTA and CDR2 FQGNSA. CDR3 sequence reads: CASSLVGLLSYEQYF. CDR3 bases: TGTGCCAGCAGCTTAGTGGGTTTGTTGTCCTACGAGCAGTACTTC. Drawing the rest from reference TRBV7-2 and TRBJ2-7, the complete variable domain is GAGVSQSPSNKVTEKGKDVELRCDPISGHTALYWYRQSLGQGLEFLIYFQGNSAPDKSGLPSDRFSAERTGGSVSTLTIQRTQQEDSAVYLCASSLVGLLSYEQYFGPGTRLTVT.

The chain joins TRBV28 to TRBJ2-7; D may match TRBD1 or TRBD2 (5 bases each). With 3 bases removed from V and 3 bases from J, the gap between germline ends came to 6 bases. The CDR3 sequence is 12 residues long. In germline, CDR1 is MDHEN, CDR2 SYDVKM. CDR3 protein: CASSLGDYEQYF. The CDR3 nucleotides are TGTGCCAGCAGTTTGGGGGACTACGAGCAGTACTTC.

This sequence joins TRBV6-6 and TRBJ2-7; possibly TRBD1 or TRBD2 for D (5 bases each). The CDR3 loop spans 14 amino acids. V lost 6 bases, J lost 2 bases, and 14 bases lay in between. Germline V gene data show CDR1 as MNHNY and CDR2 as SVGAGI (reference sequence). The CDR3, as DNA: TGTGCCAGCAGGGTCGGGACGGGGACCTACGAGCAGTACTTC. Encoded protein: CASRVGTGTYEQYF.

This sequence joins TRBV5-1 and TRBJ2-7; TRBD1 matches 7 bases. V shed 4 bases, J shed 4 bases, and the junction held 14 bases outside the gene matches. Germline V gene sequence: CDR1 SGHRS, CDR2 YFSETQ. The CDR3 sequence is 16 residues long. This CDR3 is CASSIDLTGSGYEQYF. The CDR3 DNA is TGCGCCAGCAGCATAGACCTGACAGGGAGTGGTTACGAGCAGTACTTC.

The chain links TRBV18 to TRBJ2-7; D unresolved. V was cut by 3 bases and J by 6 bases, with 6 bases left in between. Germline V gene lookup returns CDR1 KGHSH and CDR2 LQKENI. This CDR3 comprises 11 residues. The CDR3 DNA follows: TGTGCCAGCTCACCGGGAACCGAGCAGTACTTC. This translates into CASSPGTEQYF.

This sequence joins TRBV14 and TRBJ2-7; D possibly corresponds to TRBD1 (5 bases). This CDR3 is built from 13 residues. Between the trimmed V and J ends, which lost 8 bases and 1 base, there was a span of 12 bases. Germline CDR1 and CDR2: SGHDN and FVKESK. The CDR3 sequence: CASSSTGSYEQYF. The CDR3 DNA follows: TGTGCCAGCTCCTCCACAGGTTCCTACGAGCAGTACTTC.

The rearrangement joins TRBV27 to TRBJ2-1; 8 bases align to TRBD2. V shed 5 bases and J 0 bases; nucleotides not matched to a gene: 9. The CDR3 contains 17 residues. In germline, CDR1 is MNHEY, CDR2 SMNVEV (reference sequence). This CDR3 is CASSPIRSGVSYNEQFF. The DNA of the CDR3 is TGTGCCAGCAGTCCTATCCGTAGCGGGGTCTCCTACAATGAGCAGTTCTTC.